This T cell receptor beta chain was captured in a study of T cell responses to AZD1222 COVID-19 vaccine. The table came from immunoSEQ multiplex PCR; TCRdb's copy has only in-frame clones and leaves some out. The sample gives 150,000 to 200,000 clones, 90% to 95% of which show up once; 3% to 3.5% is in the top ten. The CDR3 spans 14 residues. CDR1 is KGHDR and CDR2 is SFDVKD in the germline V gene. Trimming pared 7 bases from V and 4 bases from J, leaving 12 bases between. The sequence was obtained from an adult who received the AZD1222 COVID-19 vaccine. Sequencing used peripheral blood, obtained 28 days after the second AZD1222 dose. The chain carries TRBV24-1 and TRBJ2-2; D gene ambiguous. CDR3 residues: CATSGGWVTGELFF. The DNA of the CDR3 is TGTGCCACCAGCGGTGGGTGGGTCACCGGGGAGCTGTTTTTT.